This T cell receptor (beta chain) is drawn from a study of shared clonotypes between healthy human individuals. About this clone itself: The same CDR3 is also encoded by other DNA sequences in this sample.

TCRdb keeps only in-frame clones here, not all; method: immunoSEQ multiplex PCR. The sample lists under 1,100,000 clones; around four fifths were seen once. V dropped 1 base and J dropped 0 bases, with 5 bases sitting between them. CDR1 and CDR2 from the germline V gene are SGHNT and YYREEE (reference sequence). CDR3 length: 15 residues. The sequence was obtained from a man aged 18 to 30 in good health. The sequenced sample was memory CD4+ T cells sorted from blood. Indicated subset: CD45RA-negative fraction. This chain links TRBV5-4 with TRBJ2-6; D is unresolved. CDR3: CASSLPGSGANVLTF. The CDR3 nucleotides read TGTGCCAGCAGCTTGCCCGGCTCTGGGGCCAACGTCCTGACTTTC.